The entry below gives a single T cell receptor beta chain sequence along with its context. Which antigen it targets is not known. Base-call qualities are not available, and no considerably larger clone is one nucleotide away. The V and J ends are trimmed by 5 bases and 2 bases, leaving 16 bases between them. The CDR3 goes from the cysteine to the phenylalanine over 15 residues. CDR3 DNA is the only sequence kept; it has 45 bases, read in frame from the first base. Based on the germline V gene, the CDR1 and CDR2 sequences are MNHEY and SVGEGT. This sample is part of a study of T cell responses to AZD1222 COVID-19 vaccine (dated by TCRdb to the early 2020s). Regarding the complete study: TCR sequencing was performed for 230 to 250 trial participants, of whom 200 to 220 were given two doses of AZD1222 and around 25 were given two doses of MenACWY control vaccine. Trial participants were enrolled by age into 18-55, 56-69 and 70-plus year subgroups, with approximately 160, 26 and 62 TCR-sequenced participants respectively. The paper as a whole reports these results and caveats: CD4 TCRs associated with the vaccine covered the entire spike protein, and the dominant responses were in regions 160-218 and 743-854. Most participants were white British and females outnumbered males, and the authors suggested that clonal diversity may have been underestimated. Spike-specific TCR breadth and depth rose significantly after two AZD1222 doses compared with day 0 and with MenACWY recipients. In the small 56-69-year group, the increase in depth fell short of significance, most likely because of low power. Nearly half of unique spike-specific TCRs reportedly recognized epitopes outside regions mutated in the B.1.351 and B.1.1.7 variants. Because no day 14 peak-response samples were available, repertoires were characterized only after the peak T cell response. Only five to seven AZD1222 recipients were SARS-CoV-2 seropositive at baseline, limiting conclusions about previously exposed vaccinees.

This sample's time point label indicates: about 28 days (+/-7) after the second vaccine dose. The label giving this sample's treatment or condition can be read as: meningococcal conjugate vaccine given as trial control. Vaccinee samples were obtained from the UK trials COV001 and COV002, which included a single-blind randomized controlled phase 2/3 trial of AZD1222 (ChAdOx1 nCoV-19) in healthy adults. For TCRbeta chain sequencing, PBMC samples from trial participants were taken at day 0 and at day 28 after the second dose. The CDR3 regions of human TCRbeta chains were subjected to immunosequencing. The original methods were these. Repertoire TCRs were matched against a reference library of SARS-CoV-2-specific TCRs generated with the MIRA antigen-specificity platform. Breadth was defined as the fraction of unique TCRs that were SARS-CoV-2-associated, and depth was defined as the fraction of total T cells that were SARS-CoV-2-associated. Using the MIRA data, each spike-specific TCR was assigned both to the spike region to which the TCR was reactive and to a CD4 or CD8 class. Log10-transformed breadth and depth values were compared by one-way ANOVA with Sidak's multiple comparisons tests. In its TCRdb copy, this immuneACCESS table keeps in-frame sequences only and misses some clones. Where compared with another copy, unresolved V genes explain less than half of these, and the others have no known cause. D and trimming come from the DNA, and the V and J calls and clone size come from that table. The sample includes some 170,000 clones, with 80% to 95% observed a single time. The ten largest clones take up roughly 1% of the sample.

The starting material was peripheral blood, obtained 28 days after the second dose of the MenACWY control vaccine. The V gene is TRBV6-2 or TRBV6-3 and the J gene is TRBJ2-7, with the D segment possibly TRBD1 or TRBD2, each aligning over 5 bases. This TCR was recovered from an adult who received the MenACWY meningococcal vaccine as a control. DNA sequence: TGTGCCAGCAGTCTTACAGGAGGTGAAACCTACGAGCAGTACTTC. This encodes CASSLTGGETYEQYF.